This T cell receptor beta chain was documented in a study of cytomegalovirus exposure and HLA in healthy donors. Overall study: Findings of an earlier analysis included some 120 million unique TCR beta sequences from 200 million or so T cells.

It was with 60 Vbeta and 13 Jbeta primers that the PCR ran. Libraries were prepared by immunoSEQ multiplex PCR; TCRdb keeps only in-frame clonotypes and omits some of them. The table lists some 120,000 clones, roughly 84% of them singletons. Study-wide points: Sequencing depth roughly uniform across donors was assumed in presence/absence analyses.

With regard to this clone: Its specificity is not known.

The specimen sequenced was PBMCs. The receptor was derived from a woman between 18 and 29 years old in good health and CMV-seropositive.

CDR3 sequence (DNA): TGCGCCAGCAGCTTGAGACTAGCTGCCGCAGATACGCAGTATTTT. Translation: CASSLRLAAADTQYF. The chain has TRBV4-1 and TRBJ2-3, with 7 bases lining up with TRBD2. Germline V gene lookup returns CDR1 MGHRA and CDR2 YSYEKL. The CDR3 is 15 residues long. J lost 4 bases, V lost 5 bases, and 9 bases had no gene match.